The clone carrying this T cell receptor beta chain was observed many times. Its cognate antigen is unknown. These data are taken from a study of T cells in Graves' hyperthyroidism and ophthalmopathy. In the study overall: The authors collected peripheral blood at initial diagnosis, before any treatment.

CDR3 length: 16 residues. Trimming pared 6 bases from V and 6 bases from J, leaving 23 bases between. Germline lookup yields CDR1 MDHEN and CDR2 SYDVKM. Study-level results: Median prediction lead before ophthalmopathy onset was 6.5 months with the model.

TCR beta CDR3 regions were amplified from RNA transcripts. Initially, a first-round RT-PCR of the TCR CDR3 employed the HTBI primer set. TCRdb re-called the multiplex PCR reads through MiXCR, storing one row per CDR3 protein. The table has under 300,000 distinct CDR3 sequences, about 20% seen once. Source material for PBMCs was more than 7.5 ml fresh peripheral blood. V gene TRBV28 combines with J gene TRBJ1-1; the D gene is possibly TRBD1 (5 bases). Material: blood. This TCR was sampled from a man aged 30-40 years with Graves' ophthalmopathy. DNA of the CDR3: TGTGCCAGCAGGGGCTCGCCGTGGGGGGGAAGAGCTGAAGCTTTCTTT. Its translation is CASRGSPWGGRAEAFF.